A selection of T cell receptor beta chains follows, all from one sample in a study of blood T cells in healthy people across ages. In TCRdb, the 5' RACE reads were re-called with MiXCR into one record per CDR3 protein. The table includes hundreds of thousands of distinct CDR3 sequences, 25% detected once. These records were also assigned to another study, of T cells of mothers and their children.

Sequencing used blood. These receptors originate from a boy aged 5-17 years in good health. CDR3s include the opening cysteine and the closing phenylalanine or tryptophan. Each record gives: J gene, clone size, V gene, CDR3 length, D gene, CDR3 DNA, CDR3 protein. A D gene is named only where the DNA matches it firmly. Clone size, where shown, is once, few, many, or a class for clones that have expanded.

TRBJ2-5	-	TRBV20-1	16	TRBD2	TGCAGTGCTAGCCATAAACTAGCGGGGGGCCCAGAGACCCAGTACTTC	CSASHKLAGGPETQYF
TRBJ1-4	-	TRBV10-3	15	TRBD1	TGTGCCATCAGAGGGGACAGTGCAACTAATGAAAAACTGTTTTTT	CAIRGDSATNEKLFF
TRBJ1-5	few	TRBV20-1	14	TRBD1	TGCAGTGCTAGCCAGGGGGCTACGCATCAGCCCCAGCATTTT	CSASQGATHQPQHF
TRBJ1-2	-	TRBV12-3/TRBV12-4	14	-	TGCGCCAGCAGTTTATGGGAGGGGAGTTATGGCTACACCTTC	CASSLWEGSYGYTF
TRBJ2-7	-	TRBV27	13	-	TGTGCCCGAGTCCACAGGGTAGCCTACGAGCAGTACTTC	CARVHRVAYEQYF
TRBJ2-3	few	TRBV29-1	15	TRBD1	TGCAGCGTTCAGCCCCGACAGGGTACCACAGATACGCAGTATTTT	CSVQPRQGTTDTQYF
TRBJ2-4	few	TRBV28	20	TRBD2	TGTGCCAGCTCCTTAGCCCCCGGGGAACTAGCGGGGATAGCCAAAAACATTCAGTACTTC	CASSLAPGELAGIAKNIQYF
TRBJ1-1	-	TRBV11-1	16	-	TGTGCCAGCAGCTTATTCCGCCCAAATCAGGACACTGAAGCTTTCTTT	CASSLFRPNQDTEAFF
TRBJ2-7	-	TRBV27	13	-	TGTGCCAGCAGTCGACTGATTACCTACGAGCAGTACTTC	CASSRLITYEQYF
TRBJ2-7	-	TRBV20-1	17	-	TGCAGTGCTAGAGACGCGACAGCGGCTGAGAGAGCCTACGAGCAGTACTTC	CSARDATAAERAYEQYF
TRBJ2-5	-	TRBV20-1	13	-	TGCAGTGCTGGTTGGAGAGTACAAGAGACCCAGTACTTC	CSAGWRVQETQYF
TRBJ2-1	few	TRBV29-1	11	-	TGCAGCAGCGAGTATATCGGGGAGCAGTTCTTC	CSSEYIGEQFF
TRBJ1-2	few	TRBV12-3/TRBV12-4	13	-	TGTGCCAGCAGTTTAGGTGGAGACTATGGCTACACCTTC	CASSLGGDYGYTF
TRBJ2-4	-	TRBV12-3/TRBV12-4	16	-	TGTGCCAGCAGCCGTGAGTTGTTACTAGCCAAAAACATTCAGTACTTC	CASSRELLLAKNIQYF
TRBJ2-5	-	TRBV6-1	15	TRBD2	TGTGCCAGCAGAGAGAGCGGGAGGGCCCAAGAGACCCAGTACTTC	CASRESGRAQETQYF
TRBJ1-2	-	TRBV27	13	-	TGTGCCAGCAGACAGGGAGGTAATTATGGCTACACCTTC	CASRQGGNYGYTF
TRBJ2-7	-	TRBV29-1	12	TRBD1	TGCAGCGTTTGGGACAGCCTTTACGAGCAGTACTTC	CSVWDSLYEQYF
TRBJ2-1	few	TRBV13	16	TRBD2	TGTGCCAGCAGCTCCTCCACTAGCGGGGGGACCGGTGAGCAGTTCTTC	CASSSSTSGGTGEQFF
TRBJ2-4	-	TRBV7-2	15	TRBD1	TGTGCCAGCAGCTTAGAGGGGAACAGGGGGAACATTCAGTACTTC	CASSLEGNRGNIQYF
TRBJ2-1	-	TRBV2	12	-	TGTGCCAGCAAATACAGGGTCGATGAGCAGTTCTTC	CASKYRVDEQFF
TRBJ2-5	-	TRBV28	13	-	TGTGCCAGCAGCCCAGGACTATATGGGACCCAGTACTTC	CASSPGLYGTQYF
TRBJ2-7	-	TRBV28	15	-	TGTGCCAGCAGTTCGAGGCCGTCCGTTTCCTACGAGCAGTACTTC	CASSSRPSVSYEQYF
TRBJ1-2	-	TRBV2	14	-	TGTGCCAGCCGCAGCGGGTTAAGCGACTATGGCTACACCTTC	CASRSGLSDYGYTF
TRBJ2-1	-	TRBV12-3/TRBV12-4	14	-	TGTGCCAGCAGACCCCCTGCCTCCGGGACAGAGCAGTTCTTC	CASRPPASGTEQFF
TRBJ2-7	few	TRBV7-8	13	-	TGTGCCAGCAGCCCAGACGACCCCTACGAGCAGTACTTC	CASSPDDPYEQYF
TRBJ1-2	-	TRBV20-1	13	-	TGCAGTGCTAGAGTCCACAGAAACTATGGCTACACCTTC	CSARVHRNYGYTF
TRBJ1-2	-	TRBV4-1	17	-	TGCGCCAGCAGCCCCAGAGACAGCCTCCCCTCCGACTATGGCTACACCTTC	CASSPRDSLPSDYGYTF
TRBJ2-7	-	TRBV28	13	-	TGTGCCAGCAGGGAGACTGTTCTCTACGAGCAGTACTTC	CASRETVLYEQYF
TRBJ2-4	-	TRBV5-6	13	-	TGTGCCAGCAGCCCCCGGGTAGTTGACATTCAGTACTTC	CASSPRVVDIQYF
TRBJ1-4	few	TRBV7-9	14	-	TGTGCCAGCAGCACCCGGGGGGGGCGTGAAAAACTGTTTTTT	CASSTRGGREKLFF
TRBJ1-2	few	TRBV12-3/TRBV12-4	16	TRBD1	TGTGCCAGCAGCAAGGGGGCAGGGGGGATAAGCCATGGCTACACCTTC	CASSKGAGGISHGYTF
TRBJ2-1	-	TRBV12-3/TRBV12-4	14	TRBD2	TGTGCCAGCGCTACTAGCGGGAGCGGGAATGAGCAGTTCTTC	CASATSGSGNEQFF
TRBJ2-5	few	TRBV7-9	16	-	TGTGCCAGCAGCCTCTCGGGTGCGGAACTTCAAGAGACCCAGTACTTC	CASSLSGAELQETQYF
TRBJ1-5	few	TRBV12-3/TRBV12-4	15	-	TGTGCCAGCAGTTCGGACAGAAATAGCAATCAGCCCCAGCATTTT	CASSSDRNSNQPQHF
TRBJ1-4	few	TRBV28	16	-	TGTGCCAGCAGTCTCAAATTCAGTGCCTCCAATGAAAAACTGTTTTTT	CASSLKFSASNEKLFF
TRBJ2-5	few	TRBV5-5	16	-	TGTGCCAGCAGCTTACTTAGGGCCGCGGTCCAAGAGACCCAGTACTTC	CASSLLRAAVQETQYF
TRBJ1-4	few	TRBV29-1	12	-	TGCAGCGTTGAAGAGGGGGACGAAAAACTGTTTTTT	CSVEEGDEKLFF
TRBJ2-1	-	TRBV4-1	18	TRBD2	TGCGCCAGCAGCCTTCCGCTGACGGGACTAAGGGGTGACAATGAGCAGTTCTTC	CASSLPLTGLRGDNEQFF
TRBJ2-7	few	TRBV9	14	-	TGTGCCAGCAGCGCCGGAGGATCGGGGTACGAGCAGTACTTC	CASSAGGSGYEQYF